This TCR beta chain came from a study of blood T cell repertoires in COVID-19. Study in general: Sites across the United States, Italy and Spain contributed samples from acute and convalescent COVID-19.

This table comes from immunoSEQ multiplex PCR, and its TCRdb copy is limited to in-frame clones, with some not included. The sample holds 250,000 to 350,000 clones, roughly 89% seen once. Germline V gene sequence: CDR1 MDHEN, CDR2 SYDVKM. The CDR3 covers 14 residues. V lost 1 base, J lost 8 bases, and 11 bases lay in between. Sequences were obtained from peripheral blood. The genes are TRBV28 and TRBJ2-2; D gene uncertain. The receptor was isolated from a man aged 30 to 39 with acute or convalescent COVID-19. In DNA, the CDR3 is TGTGCCAGCAGTTTATCTGGCAGGCTTGGGGAGCTGTTTTTT. Translated: CASSLSGRLGELFF.